A single sample is the source of the 22 T cell receptor beta chains below, sequenced in a study of T and B cells in COVID-19 patients. Blood genomic DNA input for TRB amplification was roughly 250-500 ng. Multiplex PCR with BIOMED2 TRB-A/B primer pools amplified TRB rearrangements. TCRdb re-derived calls from the multiplex PCR reads in MiXCR, one entry per CDR3 protein. The table shows 8,000 to 10,000 distinct CDR3 sequences, with around 30% occurring only once. Sequencing was carried out using blood. Receptors were obtained from a human donor who had recovered from COVID-19.

This clonotype was observed a handful of times. This CDR3 is CAWSGTGYQETQYF. The CDR3, as DNA: TGTGCCTGGTCCGGGACAGGGTACCAAGAGACCCAGTACTTC. V and J are TRBV30 and TRBJ2-5; 9 bases align to TRBD1. The V and J ends lost 5 bases and 0 bases, in that order; junction bases with no gene match: 4. The CDR3 covers 14 residues. Germline CDR1 GTSNPN, CDR2 SVGIG (reference sequence).

By its share, this clonotype is medium-sized. The genes are TRBV18 and TRBJ2-1; 10 bases fit TRBD2. This CDR3 is built from 16 residues. V shed 3 bases, J shed 2 bases, and the junction held 4 bases outside the gene matches. CDR1 KGHSH and CDR2 LQKENI come from the germline V gene. CDR3 bases: TGTGCCAGCTCACCTTCAGCGGGGGGGACCTACAATGAGCAGTTCTTC. It encodes CASSPSAGGTYNEQFF.

The chain combines TRBV7-3 with TRBJ2-1; tentatively, D is TRBD2 (7 bases). The V gene lost 5 bases and the J gene lost 9 bases, with 11 bases spanning the gap. This CDR3 contains 12 residues. Germline V gene data show CDR1 as SGHTA and CDR2 as FQGTGA. CDR3 protein: CASSGGGGEQFF. CDR3 nucleotides: TGTGCCAGCAGCGGGGGGGGCGGTGAGCAGTTCTTC.

This clonotype occurred a few times. V is TRBV30 and J is TRBJ1-1, with no clear D. Per germline, CDR1 GTSNPN and CDR2 SVGIG (reference sequence). Trimming pared 3 bases from V and 0 bases from J, leaving 8 bases between. The CDR3 totals 13 residues. The CDR3 nucleotides read TGTGCCTGGAGACCCGAAGTGAACACTGAAGCTTTCTTT. It yields the protein CAWRPEVNTEAFF.

This clonotype was picked up many times. V gene TRBV12-3 or TRBV12-4 combines with J gene TRBJ2-4; the D call may be TRBD1 or TRBD2 (5 bases each). The CDR3 is made up of 13 amino acids. Deletions cut 3 bases from V and 9 bases from J, with 12 bases between. The CDR3 DNA sequence: TGTGCCAGCAGTTTCCGGGACGTGGCCATTCAGTACTTC. This sequence encodes CASSFRDVAIQYF.

The V and J genes are TRBV15 and TRBJ1-2; no clear D gene. The CDR3 has 14 residues. Trimming shortened V by 1 base and J by 3 bases, and 9 bases separated the two germline ends. Germline V gene sequence: CDR1 LNHNV, CDR2 YYDKDF (reference sequence). CDR3 DNA sequence: TGTGCCACCAGCAGAGCCTACGGAGACTATGGCTACACCTTC. It codes for CATSRAYGDYGYTF.

In its sample, this clonotype is medium-sized. The rearrangement uses TRBV5-4 and TRBJ2-5, with 7 bases matching TRBD1. J lost 0 bases, V lost 5 bases, and 4 bases had no gene match. Germline V gene sequence: CDR1 SGHNT, CDR2 YYREEE (reference sequence). The CDR3 runs 14 residues. CDR3 nucleotides: TGTGCCAGCAGTAAAGGACAGGACCAAGAGACCCAGTACTTC. It encodes CASSKGQDQETQYF.

The J gene is TRBJ2-7, the V gene TRBV5-1; possibly TRBD2 for D (6 bases). Trimming stripped 1 base from V and 5 bases from J, with 16 bases between. This CDR3 contains 15 residues. Germline CDR1 is SGHRS and CDR2 is YFSETQ. The CDR3 protein is CASSLMAGTGNEQYF. The CDR3 DNA sequence: TGCGCCAGCAGCTTGATGGCTGGGACTGGGAACGAGCAGTACTTC.

This clonotype has a handful of counts. The chain employs TRBV18 and TRBJ1-5, with D possibly being TRBD1 (5 bases). The CDR3 covers 15 residues. Germline CDR1 is KGHSH and CDR2 is LQKENI. V lost 3 bases and J 2 bases, leaving 11 bases between the germline ends. As DNA, the CDR3 is TGTGCCAGCTCACCGGACCGAGGGGGCAATCAGCCCCAGCATTTT. It codes for CASSPDRGGNQPQHF. The full variable domain, its missing parts supplied by reference TRBV18 and TRBJ1-5, is NAGVMQNPRHLVRRRGQEARLRCSPMKGHSHVYWYRQLPEEGLKFMVYLQKENIIDESGMPKERFSAEFPKEGPSILRIQQVVRGDSAAYFCASSPDRGGNQPQHFGDGTRLSIL.

This clonotype came up a few times. The rearrangement uses TRBV18 and TRBJ1-5; TRBD1 matches 9 bases. Germline trimming cut 2 bases from V and 7 bases from J; bases unmatched to any gene: 12. Per germline, CDR1 KGHSH and CDR2 LQKENI. The CDR3 loop spans 17 amino acids. The CDR3 here is CASSPWGTGSRGQPQHF. The CDR3 DNA reads TGTGCCAGCTCACCATGGGGGACAGGGTCTAGGGGCCAGCCCCAGCATTTT.

This clonotype rates as medium-sized. J is TRBJ2-2 and V is TRBV13, with TRBD2 identical over 8 bases. This CDR3 comprises 15 residues. Germline values: CDR1 PRHDT, CDR2 FYEKMQ (reference sequence). After removal of 5 bases from V and 6 bases from J, the junction contained 8 bases not matched to a gene. The CDR3 DNA reads TGTGCCAGCAGCCTTAGCGGGAAGGTCGCCGGGGAGCTGTTTTTT. Its protein is CASSLSGKVAGELFF. Based on the CDR3 plus reference TRBV13 and TRBJ2-2, the full variable domain is AAGVIQSPRHLIKEKRETATLKCYPIPRHDTVYWYQQGPGQDPQFLISFYEKMQSDKGSIPDRFSAQQFSDYHSELNMSSLELGDSALYFCASSLSGKVAGELFFGEGSRLTVL.

The CDR3 DNA is TGTGCCAGCAGTGAATGGGAAAGCTCCTACAATGAGCAGTTCTTC. Its translation: CASSEWESSYNEQFF. The V and J genes are TRBV6-1 and TRBJ2-1; D gene unclear. The CDR3 length is 15 residues. Trimming removed 2 bases at V and 0 bases at J, with 8 bases between. Germline V gene data show CDR1 as MNHNS and CDR2 as SASEGT.

The chain couples TRBV7-2 to TRBJ2-5; 7 bases agree with TRBD1. V shed 2 bases, J shed 7 bases, and the junction held 10 bases outside the gene matches. This CDR3 comprises 15 residues. Germline loops: CDR1 SGHTA, CDR2 FQGNSA. CDR3 amino acids: CASSLRDSRGRTQYF. The CDR3 bases are TGTGCCAGCAGCTTAAGGGACAGCCGAGGACGGACCCAGTACTTC. The variable domain in full, with the rest retrieved from reference TRBV7-2 and TRBJ2-5, is GAGVSQSPSNKVTEKGKDVELRCDPISGHTALYWYRQSLGQGLEFLIYFQGNSAPDKSGLPSDRFSAERTGGSVSTLTIQRTQQEDSAVYLCASSLRDSRGRTQYFGPGTRLLVL.

This clonotype has a count of ten or more. The chain joins TRBV6-5 to TRBJ1-3; D not certain. The CDR3 totals 17 residues. CDR1 is MNHEY, CDR2 SVGAGI, per germline. Here the CDR3 DNA reads TGTCCCCTCCCCGATAGTTCCACGGATAAGAAGGTGGACACCATATATTTT. Amino acid sequence: CPLPDSSTDKKVDTIYF.

The chain couples TRBV19 to TRBJ1-3, with D possibly TRBD1 on 5 matching bases. The germline V and J ends were trimmed by 5 bases and 0 bases, with 11 bases remaining between them. The CDR3 has 15 residues. Germline V gives CDR1 LNHDA, CDR2 SQIVND (reference sequence). CDR3 DNA: TGTGCCAGTAGTCCCCGGGACTTCTCTGGAAACACCATATATTTT. Residues: CASSPRDFSGNTIYF.

By proportion, this clonotype is medium-sized (0.01 to 0.1%). The J gene is TRBJ2-2, the V gene TRBV19, with TRBD1 matching 11 bases. Trimming removed 3 bases from V and 7 bases from J; junction bases left unmatched: 4. The CDR3 loop spans 15 amino acids. Germline CDR1 LNHDA, CDR2 SQIVND (reference sequence). The CDR3 DNA follows: TGTGCCAGTAGTATCGGACAGGGGGCTAGCGGGGAGCTGTTTTTT. Translated: CASSIGQGASGELFF.

This clonotype was counted ten times or more. The rearrangement joins TRBV6-2 or TRBV6-3 to TRBJ1-2; a possible D gene is TRBD1 (5 bases). The CDR3 has 16 residues. CDR1 is MNHEY, CDR2 SVGEGT, per germline. Trimming left V 2 bases short and J 3 bases short, with 16 bases between. The DNA of the CDR3 is TGTGCCAGCAGTTACAGCCAGGCCTGGGGGGACTATGGCTACACCTTC. Protein sequence: CASSYSQAWGDYGYTF.

This clonotype was recorded a few times. The CDR3 is CAISEGGDTQYF. CDR3 nucleotide sequence: TGTGCCATCAGTGAAGGGGGAGATACGCAGTATTTT. The rearrangement uses TRBV10-3 and TRBJ2-3; D is possibly TRBD1 (6 bases). This CDR3 spans 12 amino acids. Germline-derived CDR1 and CDR2 are ENHRY and SYGVKD. With 3 bases removed from V and 5 bases from J, the gap between germline ends came to 6 bases.

This clonotype occurred many times. The chain employs TRBV5-4 and TRBJ2-3, with D tentatively TRBD2 (5 bases). CDR3 length equals 13 residues. Germline V gives CDR1 SGHNT, CDR2 YYREEE (reference sequence). The V gene lost 3 bases and the J gene lost 9 bases, with 14 bases spanning the gap. Here the CDR3 reads CASSWIDSDTQYF. CDR3 sequence (DNA): TGTGCCAGCAGCTGGATTGATAGCGACACGCAGTATTTT.

By share, this clonotype ranks as medium-sized. J is TRBJ2-3 and V is TRBV6-5; 11 nucleotides line up with TRBD2. Trimming took 6 bases from V and 0 from J; bases not matched to a gene: 5. Per the germline V gene, CDR1 is MNHEY and CDR2 is SVGAGI. The CDR3 is 16 amino acids. The CDR3 sequence is CASSRLAGISTDTQYF. The DNA of the CDR3 is TGTGCCAGCAGCCGACTAGCGGGGATTAGCACAGATACGCAGTATTTT.

This clonotype appeared a few times. V usage is TRBV5-1 and J usage is TRBJ2-7; D may be TRBD1 (6 bases). Germline V gene data show CDR1 as SGHRS and CDR2 as YFSETQ. The CDR3 is 11 amino acids. Trimming removed 4 bases from V and 9 bases from J, with 11 bases in between. DNA of the CDR3: TGCGCCAGCAGCGTACAGGGACGGCAGTACTTC. Its protein product is CASSVQGRQYF.

V usage is TRBV5-1 and J usage is TRBJ2-1; D is undetermined. The V end lost 4 bases, the J end lost 0 bases, and 8 bases lay between the germline ends. CDR1 is SGHRS, CDR2 YFSETQ, per germline. The CDR3 contains 14 residues. The CDR3 is CASSSGSSYNEQFF. The CDR3 DNA follows: TGCGCCAGCAGCAGTGGCAGCTCCTACAATGAGCAGTTCTTC.